The T cell receptor (beta chain) under discussion was sequenced for a study of shared T cell receptors in the human thymus. TCRdb keeps only in-frame clones here, not all; method: immunoSEQ multiplex PCR. Seen here are hundreds of thousands of clones, approximately 89% observed once, and the top ten hold 0.009% to 0.0095%. This clone occurred once. Germline CDR1 and CDR2: MNHNS and SASEGT. This CDR3 is 14 amino acids long. V lost 5 bases and J 12 bases, leaving 22 bases between the germline ends. The same data also went into a second study, on human thymus T cells. Turning to that study: It was healthy Finnish infants having corrective surgery for congenital heart defects who were the donors. Thymus tissue was removed during corrective cardiac surgery. Thymic and blood repertoires appeared to carry a bias in their V and J gene usage. Overlap was high between thymic repertoires from unrelated individuals, as reported in related research.

This clonotype was obtained from a boy under two years old with a congenital heart defect. The chain employs TRBV6-1 and TRBJ1-1; the D is unclear. Sequenced: thymocytes. The CDR3 sequence: CASSPPRTTRRTFF. CDR3 bases: TGTGCCAGCAGTCCTCCTCGGACGACCCGGAGGACTTTCTTT.